This is a list of T cell receptor beta chains from one sample in a study of identical twins. TCRdb reanalysed the 5' RACE reads using MiXCR and keeps one entry per CDR3 protein. Of about 100,000 distinct CDR3 sequences listed, less than 6.5% were seen once; the top ten hold 9.5% to 15%. The sequenced sample consisted of memory T cells sorted from blood. The receptors were gathered from a woman aged 45-65 years in good health. CDR3s leave out the opening cysteine and the closing phenylalanine or tryptophan. Each record gives: CDR3 length, J gene, V gene, D gene, CDR3 protein. The D gene is left open where the match is weak.

len: 11
j_gene: TRBJ2-7
v_gene: TRBV3-1
d_gene: TRBD1
CDR3aa: ASSHRDSYEQY

len: 13
j_gene: TRBJ2-1
v_gene: TRBV6-4
d_gene: NA
CDR3aa: ASSDEAGPYNEQF

len: 10
j_gene: TRBJ2-1
v_gene: TRBV24-1
d_gene: NA
CDR3aa: ATSDPKGSSF

len: 9
j_gene: TRBJ1-2
v_gene: TRBV3-1
d_gene: NA
CDR3aa: ASSQGGGYT

len: 10
j_gene: TRBJ2-6
v_gene: TRBV11-3
d_gene: NA
CDR3aa: ASTSGANVLT

len: 12
j_gene: TRBJ2-3
v_gene: TRBV6-4
d_gene: TRBD2
CDR3aa: ASSDSAGADTQY

len: 13
j_gene: TRBJ1-6
v_gene: TRBV7-9
d_gene: NA
CDR3aa: ASSLAGQNNSPLH

len: 12
j_gene: TRBJ2-5
v_gene: TRBV6-5
d_gene: TRBD2
CDR3aa: ASSVTSGDATQY

len: 11
j_gene: TRBJ1-1
v_gene: TRBV30
d_gene: NA
CDR3aa: AWSGEVSTEAF

len: 12
j_gene: TRBJ2-5
v_gene: TRBV12-3/TRBV12-4
d_gene: NA
CDR3aa: ASSSGTKGETQY

len: 11
j_gene: TRBJ2-3
v_gene: TRBV6-1
d_gene: NA
CDR3aa: ASSTTETDTQY

len: 13
j_gene: TRBJ2-7
v_gene: TRBV11-3
d_gene: TRBD1
CDR3aa: ASSTAGTGVYEQY

len: 16
j_gene: TRBJ2-7
v_gene: TRBV4-1
d_gene: TRBD2
CDR3aa: ASRALGLAGSFTDEQY

len: 14
j_gene: TRBJ2-1
v_gene: TRBV5-1
d_gene: TRBD2
CDR3aa: ASSPETSGRGNEQF

len: 13
j_gene: TRBJ2-1
v_gene: TRBV12-3/TRBV12-4
d_gene: NA
CDR3aa: ASILSEISYNEQF

len: 15
j_gene: TRBJ2-2
v_gene: TRBV7-2
d_gene: NA
CDR3aa: ASSLGSGPGDTGELF

len: 11
j_gene: TRBJ1-2
v_gene: TRBV6-5
d_gene: NA
CDR3aa: ASTPGSNYGYT

len: 12
j_gene: TRBJ1-2
v_gene: TRBV6-4
d_gene: NA
CDR3aa: ASSDTSRGGGYT

len: 9
j_gene: TRBJ2-7
v_gene: TRBV29-1
d_gene: NA
CDR3aa: SVEERDEQY

len: 12
j_gene: TRBJ1-2
v_gene: TRBV14
d_gene: NA
CDR3aa: ASSQAGGRRGYT

len: 14
j_gene: TRBJ2-5
v_gene: TRBV5-1
d_gene: TRBD2
CDR3aa: ASSLQLAGVGETQY

len: 14
j_gene: TRBJ2-3
v_gene: TRBV11-2
d_gene: TRBD2
CDR3aa: ASSLGPSGRADTQY

len: 13
j_gene: TRBJ1-1
v_gene: TRBV12-3/TRBV12-4
d_gene: TRBD1
CDR3aa: ASTWTGAPNTEAF

len: 16
j_gene: TRBJ2-2
v_gene: TRBV24-1
d_gene: TRBD2
CDR3aa: ATGGGSRELANTGELF

len: 12
j_gene: TRBJ2-2
v_gene: TRBV10-1
d_gene: NA
CDR3aa: ASSDSQGPGELF

len: 10
j_gene: TRBJ2-1
v_gene: TRBV19
d_gene: NA
CDR3aa: ASSIRRSEKF

len: 11
j_gene: TRBJ2-3
v_gene: TRBV20-1
d_gene: NA
CDR3aa: SADRASTDTQY

len: 17
j_gene: TRBJ2-6
v_gene: TRBV5-1
d_gene: TRBD2
CDR3aa: ASSLTSGGIPSGANVLT

len: 14
j_gene: TRBJ2-4
v_gene: TRBV5-5
d_gene: NA
CDR3aa: ASSLRGEWGKNIQY

len: 11
j_gene: TRBJ2-1
v_gene: TRBV20-1
d_gene: NA
CDR3aa: SARDTINNEQF

len: 11
j_gene: TRBJ2-1
v_gene: TRBV11-3
d_gene: NA
CDR3aa: ASSLVLAREQF

len: 12
j_gene: TRBJ2-5
v_gene: TRBV5-1
d_gene: NA
CDR3aa: ASSLSVGAETQY

len: 12
j_gene: TRBJ1-4
v_gene: TRBV20-1
d_gene: NA
CDR3aa: SAMRTAPNEKLF

len: 12
j_gene: TRBJ2-4
v_gene: TRBV7-9
d_gene: NA
CDR3aa: ASSLSWGYNIQY

len: 10
j_gene: TRBJ2-1
v_gene: TRBV20-1
d_gene: NA
CDR3aa: SARGRLGEQF

len: 13
j_gene: TRBJ2-7
v_gene: TRBV6-1
d_gene: NA
CDR3aa: ASSLAVGGGYEQY

len: 11
j_gene: TRBJ2-2
v_gene: TRBV6-4
d_gene: NA
CDR3aa: ASSSWNTGELF

len: 12
j_gene: TRBJ2-1
v_gene: TRBV7-9
d_gene: TRBD2
CDR3aa: ASSLETSGMEQF

len: 14
j_gene: TRBJ2-3
v_gene: TRBV7-6
d_gene: TRBD1
CDR3aa: ASSLGAGGETDTQY

len: 12
j_gene: TRBJ2-1
v_gene: TRBV4-2
d_gene: NA
CDR3aa: ASSQVRGRGEQF

len: 11
j_gene: TRBJ2-2
v_gene: TRBV7-9
d_gene: TRBD2
CDR3aa: ASESSGSRELF

len: 9
j_gene: TRBJ2-3
v_gene: TRBV12-3/TRBV12-4
d_gene: NA
CDR3aa: ASSGGDTQY

len: 15
j_gene: TRBJ2-2
v_gene: TRBV5-1
d_gene: TRBD2
CDR3aa: ASSPGTTTGNTGELF

len: 13
j_gene: TRBJ2-2
v_gene: TRBV12-3/TRBV12-4
d_gene: TRBD1
CDR3aa: AIRPRTGGTGELF

len: 10
j_gene: TRBJ1-2
v_gene: TRBV12-3/TRBV12-4
d_gene: TRBD1
CDR3aa: ASSSTGEGYT

len: 11
j_gene: TRBJ2-1
v_gene: TRBV14
d_gene: NA
CDR3aa: ASSQGTFSEQF

len: 13
j_gene: TRBJ2-3
v_gene: TRBV7-9
d_gene: NA
CDR3aa: ASSLSGSSADTQY

len: 13
j_gene: TRBJ2-7
v_gene: TRBV12-3/TRBV12-4
d_gene: TRBD2
CDR3aa: ASSLLAGGIYEQY

len: 9
j_gene: TRBJ1-1
v_gene: TRBV20-1
d_gene: NA
CDR3aa: SARENPEAF

len: 9
j_gene: TRBJ1-2
v_gene: TRBV6-5
d_gene: NA
CDR3aa: ASSGVYGYT

len: 13
j_gene: TRBJ2-1
v_gene: TRBV9
d_gene: NA
CDR3aa: ASSFGRPGDNEQF

len: 15
j_gene: TRBJ2-6
v_gene: TRBV7-2
d_gene: NA
CDR3aa: ASSFFARVAGANVLT

len: 11
j_gene: TRBJ2-1
v_gene: TRBV20-1
d_gene: NA
CDR3aa: SANTLRGPEQF

len: 13
j_gene: TRBJ2-5
v_gene: TRBV7-9
d_gene: NA
CDR3aa: ASSLRRGSEETQY

len: 13
j_gene: TRBJ2-3
v_gene: TRBV4-2
d_gene: NA
CDR3aa: ASSQWSGGTDTQY

len: 14
j_gene: TRBJ2-7
v_gene: TRBV6-6
d_gene: TRBD2
CDR3aa: AGSRPFSGSSYEQY

len: 12
j_gene: TRBJ2-4
v_gene: TRBV12-3/TRBV12-4
d_gene: NA
CDR3aa: ASSHTRIDNIQY

len: 12
j_gene: TRBJ2-5
v_gene: TRBV18
d_gene: NA
CDR3aa: ASSPGGSLETQY